The 25 T cell receptor beta chains below were found in one sample sequenced in a study of graft-versus-host responses after intestinal transplantation (dated by TCRdb to about 2021). Library method: the immunoSEQ multiplex PCR assay. As stored in TCRdb, this immuneACCESS dataset retains in-frame rearrangements with V and J assigned. A fraction of the clones does not appear; measured against another copy, unresolved V genes explain less than half of the discrepancy, and the remainder lacks a known reason. The sample table holds around 30,000 clones, of which 90% to 95% were seen once. Just over 0.7% of the sample rests with the top ten. Here the sequenced sample was PBMCs, taken about 65 days after intestinal transplant. These receptors originate from a human patient who received an intestinal transplant, so some T cells may come from the graft donor.

The count of this clone is one. CDR3 coding DNA: TGTGCCAGCAGCCAATGGGACAGGGGGGATTCACCCCTCCACTTT. Translating it yields CASSQWDRGDSPLHF. The chain carries TRBV14 and TRBJ1-6; TRBD1 matches 11 bases. V was clipped by 2 bases and J by 8 bases; unmatched bases: 2. The CDR3 has 15 amino acids. Germline loops: CDR1 SGHDN, CDR2 FVKESK.

This chain joins TRBV2 and TRBJ1-2; D possibly corresponds to TRBD1 (6 bases). This CDR3 comprises 15 residues. From germline, CDR1 is SNHLY and CDR2 FYNNEI. The V end lost 8 bases, the J end lost 0 bases, and 16 bases lay between the germline ends. The CDR3 reads CASLRGTTANYGYTF. CDR3 in DNA: TGTGCCAGCCTAAGGGGGACAACAGCTAACTATGGCTACACCTTC.

This chain joins TRBV9 and TRBJ2-7; possibly TRBD2 for D (6 bases). In germline, CDR1 is SGDLS, CDR2 YYNGEE. V was trimmed by 0 bases and J by 2 bases, leaving 9 bases between them. This CDR3 comprises 14 residues. CDR3 sequence (DNA): TGTGCCAGCAGCGTAGGGGGGGTTACCTACGAGCAGTACTTC. It yields the protein CASSVGGVTYEQYF.

This sequence joins TRBV6-5 and TRBJ2-7; 10 nucleotides agree with TRBD2. The V gene end was trimmed by 6 bases and the J gene end by 0 bases; junction bases not matched to a gene: 5. Per germline, CDR1 MNHEY and CDR2 SVGAGI. The CDR3 is 15 residues long. CDR3 residues: CASSQGLASSYEQYF. In nucleotides, the CDR3 is TGTGCCAGCAGCCAGGGACTAGCGTCCTCCTACGAGCAGTACTTC.

This sequence joins TRBV29-1 and TRBJ2-1; possible D gene TRBD1, 7 bases. The CDR3 loop spans 13 amino acids. Trimming removed 3 bases from V and 16 bases from J, with 22 bases in between. Germline V gene sequence: CDR1 SQVTM, CDR2 ANQGSEA. CDR3 sequence (DNA): TGCAGCGTTGAGGTCACGCACAGGGGACTCAAATTCTTC. It codes for CSVEVTHRGLKFF.

This chain uses TRBV4-1 with TRBJ1-2; tentative D call: TRBD1 (6 bases). From germline, CDR1 is MGHRA and CDR2 YSYEKL. Trimming removed 0 bases from V and 0 bases from J, with 8 bases in between. The CDR3 sequence is 15 residues long. CDR3 sequence reads: CASSQDQGPNYGYTF. Here the CDR3 DNA reads TGCGCCAGCAGCCAAGACCAGGGGCCTAACTATGGCTACACCTTC.

This chain uses TRBV4-3 with TRBJ2-1, with D uncertain. Between the trimmed V and J ends, which lost 4 bases and 5 bases, there was a span of 18 bases. This CDR3 is 16 amino acids long. Germline values: CDR1 LGHNA, CDR2 YSLEER. CDR3 region: CASSRAPDAGHNEQFF. For the CDR3, the DNA is TGCGCCAGCAGCCGGGCCCCGGACGCCGGACACAATGAGCAGTTCTTC.

This chain uses TRBV4-2 with TRBJ2-7; perhaps D is TRBD1 or TRBD2 (5 bases each). V was clipped by 1 base and J by 0 bases, with 10 bases between them. The CDR3 is 15 residues long. Looked up from germline, CDR1 is LGHNA and CDR2 is YNFKEQ. The CDR3 here is CASSQAGRNSYEQYF. The CDR3 DNA follows: TGTGCCAGCAGCCAAGCAGGGAGAAACTCCTACGAGCAGTACTTC.

The rearrangement uses TRBV30 and TRBJ2-1; 7 bases agree with TRBD1. In germline, CDR1 is GTSNPN, CDR2 SVGIG (reference sequence). The CDR3 loop spans 15 amino acids. V dropped 0 bases and J dropped 5; count of bases not matched to a gene: 7. This CDR3 reads CAWSVAGTVNNEQFF. CDR3 nucleotides: TGTGCCTGGAGTGTTGCCGGGACAGTCAACAATGAGCAGTTCTTC.

This clone occurred once. The V gene is TRBV6-1, the J gene TRBJ2-7, with D unresolved. Germline CDR1 and CDR2: MNHNS and SASEGT. V was shortened by 6 bases and J by 2 bases, with 14 bases between the two germline ends. The CDR3 is 14 amino acids. The CDR3 protein is CASRERYFPYEQYF. The CDR3 DNA follows: TGTGCCAGCAGGGAAAGGTACTTTCCCTACGAGCAGTACTTC.

The gene calls are TRBV28 and TRBJ2-2; D unclear. Germline loops: CDR1 MDHEN, CDR2 SYDVKM. V was trimmed by 3 bases and J by 5 bases, leaving 4 bases between them. CDR3 length equals 12 residues. CDR3 in amino acids: CASSFRTGELFF. In DNA, the CDR3 is TGTGCCAGCAGTTTTCGGACCGGGGAGCTGTTTTTT. Based on the CDR3 plus reference TRBV28 and TRBJ2-2, the full variable domain is DVKVTQSSRYLVKRTGEKVFLECVQDMDHENMFWYRQDPGLGLRLIYFSYDVKMKEKGDIPEGYSVSREKKERFSLILESASTNQTSMYLCASSFRTGELFFGEGSRLTVL.

CDR3 in DNA: TGTGCCAGCACAAAGCGGCTAGCGGGATCCAATGAGCAGTTCTTC. It codes for CASTKRLAGSNEQFF. J is TRBJ2-1 and V is TRBV5-8; 9 bases are shared with TRBD2. Germline-derived CDR1 and CDR2 are SGHTS and YDEGEE. This CDR3 spans 15 amino acids. Trimming took 6 bases from V and 6 from J; bases not matched to a gene: 10.

This chain connects TRBV4-1 to TRBJ2-2; D unresolved. The V gene lost 1 base and the J gene lost 4 bases, with 22 bases spanning the gap. Germline-derived CDR1 and CDR2 are MGHRA and YSYEKL. The CDR3 is 19 residues long. CDR3 amino acids: CASSQVEWLPLGPTGELFF. CDR3 sequence (DNA): TGCGCCAGCAGCCAAGTCGAATGGCTCCCACTCGGACCCACCGGGGAGCTGTTTTTT.

The table lists this clone with a count of one. The J gene is TRBJ1-1, the V gene TRBV13, with D maybe TRBD1 (6 bases). Germline lookup yields CDR1 PRHDT and CDR2 FYEKMQ (reference sequence). V dropped 2 bases and J dropped 1 base, with 11 bases sitting between them. This CDR3 spans 15 amino acids. CDR3 DNA: TGTGCCAGCAGCTTACTGCCGACAGGGAACACTGAAGCTTTCTTT. Translation: CASSLLPTGNTEAFF.

The chain is built from TRBV7-2 and TRBJ2-3; TRBD2 agrees at 10 bases. The CDR3 is made up of 16 amino acids. Unmatched junction bases numbered 6, after V lost 4 bases and J lost 2 bases. Looked up from germline, CDR1 is SGHTA and CDR2 is FQGNSA. This CDR3 reads CASSSTGLAVTDTQYF. The CDR3 DNA reads TGTGCCAGCAGCTCGACCGGACTAGCGGTCACAGATACGCAGTATTTT. The variable domain in full, completed from reference TRBV7-2 and TRBJ2-3, reads GAGVSQSPSNKVTEKGKDVELRCDPISGHTALYWYRQSLGQGLEFLIYFQGNSAPDKSGLPSDRFSAERTGGSVSTLTIQRTQQEDSAVYLCASSSTGLAVTDTQYFGPGTRLTVL.

As to this clone: No conserved phenylalanine or tryptophan ends this CDR3, so it is likely a read error. J is TRBJ1-2 and V is TRBV18; D unclear. The V end was cut by 3 bases, the J end by 5 bases, with 16 bases between. Germline V gives CDR1 KGHSH, CDR2 LQKENI. The CDR3 has 15 amino acids. This CDR3 reads CASSPGRIIYYGYTL. The CDR3 DNA reads as TGTGCCAGCTCACCGGGTAGGATCATATATTATGGCTACACCCTC.

The rearrangement joins TRBV27 to TRBJ1-6; TRBD1 is a possible D gene (5 bases). The CDR3 contains 18 residues. Germline assignment: CDR1 MNHEY and CDR2 SMNVEV (reference sequence). The germline V and J ends were trimmed by 4 bases and 0 bases, with 16 bases remaining between them. Here the CDR3 reads CASSWLPGRISYNSPLHF. As DNA, the CDR3 is TGTGCCAGCAGTTGGCTCCCAGGGCGCATCTCCTATAATTCACCCCTCCACTTT.

The CDR3 loop is CASSLLASYEQYF. DNA for the CDR3: TGTGCCAGCAGCTTATTAGCGTCCTACGAGCAGTACTTC. V and J are TRBV11-3 and TRBJ2-7, with a tentative D call TRBD2 (5 bases). The germline V gene encodes CDR1 SGHNT and CDR2 YENEEA. Trimming took 2 bases from V and 1 from J, leaving 6 bases between them. CDR3 length equals 13 residues.

The chain joins TRBV6-1 to TRBJ1-6, with 8 bases lining up with TRBD1. CDR1 and CDR2 from the germline V gene are MNHNS and SASEGT. The V segment lost 4 bases and the J segment 9 bases; nucleotides outside the gene matches: 8. The CDR3 loop spans 15 amino acids. The CDR3 DNA sequence: TGTGCCAGCAGTGCCCGGACAGGGTTTGCTTCACCCCTCCACTTT. Protein sequence: CASSARTGFASPLHF.

The chain has TRBV19 and TRBJ2-2; 12 nucleotides match TRBD2. CDR3 length: 16 amino acids. Germline CDR1 and CDR2: LNHDA and SQIVND (reference sequence). The V and J ends lost 4 bases and 6 bases, in that order; junction bases with no gene match: 6. This CDR3 is CASSTGTSGYAGELFF. The DNA of the CDR3 is TGTGCCAGTAGTACGGGGACTAGCGGGTACGCCGGGGAGCTGTTTTTT.

This chain links TRBV19 with TRBJ2-2; the match to TRBD1 covers 7 bases. V was clipped by 3 bases and J by 8 bases; unmatched bases: 3. This CDR3 spans 13 amino acids. Germline V CDR1 and CDR2: LNHDA, SQIVND (reference sequence). CDR3 sequence: CASSITGAGELFF. CDR3 DNA sequence: TGTGCCAGTAGTATTACAGGGGCAGGGGAGCTGTTTTTT.

The rearrangement links TRBV6-1 to TRBJ1-6; no clear D gene. CDR1 is MNHNS and CDR2 is SASEGT in the germline V gene. The CDR3 runs to 10 residues. Deletions cut 10 bases from V and 17 bases from J, with 15 bases between. The CDR3 is CATSLGEVHF. The CDR3 DNA is TGTGCCACCTCACTGGGAGAGGTCCACTTT.

The J gene is TRBJ2-1, the V gene TRBV5-4; a possible D gene is TRBD1 (6 bases). This CDR3 comprises 15 residues. Trimming left V 8 bases short and J 0 bases short, with 15 bases between. The V gene's germline CDR1 is SGHNT and CDR2 YYREEE (reference sequence). DNA for the CDR3: TGTGCCAGTGAGGACCGGGACAACTCCTACAATGAGCAGTTCTTC. Residues: CASEDRDNSYNEQFF.

This chain connects TRBV4-1 to TRBJ2-7, with D unclear. V lost 0 bases to trimming and J lost 3 bases, with 18 bases between them. Germline lookup yields CDR1 MGHRA and CDR2 YSYEKL. This CDR3 region has 17 residues. The CDR3 sequence is CASSQDHGVAGLYEQYF. In nucleotides, the CDR3 is TGCGCCAGCAGCCAAGATCACGGCGTGGCAGGCCTCTACGAGCAGTACTTC.

The rearrangement joins TRBV4-3 to TRBJ2-3; TRBD2 matches at 10 bases. There are 17 residues in the CDR3. Germline V gene data show CDR1 as LGHNA and CDR2 as YSLEER. Trimming removed 5 bases from V and 3 bases from J; junction bases left unmatched: 11. Written as DNA, the CDR3 is TGCGCCAGCAGCAGTCGGTTATTAGCGGGGGGTACAGATACGCAGTATTTT. As protein: CASSSRLLAGGTDTQYF.